The 14 T cell receptor beta chains given below trace back to one sample, sequenced in a study of blood T cell repertoires in COVID-19. TCRdb keeps only in-frame clones here, not all; method: immunoSEQ multiplex PCR. Of 410,000 or so clones listed, approximately 90% were seen once; the top ten hold 1.5% to 1.7%. Sequenced: peripheral blood. These receptors all stem from a woman in her thirties or forties with COVID-19, enrolled during active disease.

The sample holds one count of this clone. The chain couples TRBV5-4 to TRBJ2-7, with TRBD2 matching over 10 bases. CDR1 SGHNT and CDR2 YYREEE come from the germline V gene (reference sequence). The CDR3 has 15 residues. The trim removed 1 base at V and 2 bases at J, leaving 3 bases unmatched. CDR3 protein: CASSLRTSGTYEQYF. CDR3 in DNA: TGTGCCAGCAGCTTGAGGACTAGCGGTACCTACGAGCAGTACTTC.

The chain has TRBV4-1 and TRBJ2-2; a possible D gene is TRBD1 (6 bases). Germline V gene lookup returns CDR1 MGHRA and CDR2 YSYEKL. The CDR3 has 15 amino acids. V lost 2 bases to trimming and J lost 4 bases, with 11 bases between them. The chain's CDR3 is CASSQSRGSTGELFF. CDR3 bases: TGCGCCAGCAGCCAATCGAGGGGGAGCACCGGGGAGCTGTTTTTT.

This clone came up a few times. This rearrangement joins TRBV3-1 (or the pseudogene TRBV3-2) to TRBJ1-2; 9 bases are a match to TRBD1. The V gene end was trimmed by 6 bases and the J gene end by 5 bases; junction bases not matched to a gene: 7. Per the germline V gene, CDR1 is LGHDT and CDR2 is YNNKEL (reference sequence). The CDR3 consists of 14 residues. This CDR3 reads CASRRDRGGYGYTF. The DNA of the CDR3 is TGTGCCAGCAGACGCGACAGGGGGGGATATGGCTACACCTTC.

The gene calls are TRBV6-4 and TRBJ2-3, with 8 nucleotides matching TRBD2. The CDR3 covers 15 residues. Germline values: CDR1 MRHNA, CDR2 SNTAGT. The V segment lost 2 bases and the J segment 1 base; nucleotides outside the gene matches: 2. CDR3 amino acids: CASSDRAGGTDTQYF. CDR3 in DNA: TGTGCCAGCAGTGACCGAGCGGGGGGCACAGATACGCAGTATTTT.

Only one count was recorded for this clone. This chain connects TRBV6-2 or TRBV6-3 to TRBJ2-3; 9 nucleotides line up with TRBD2. J gave up 3 bases and V 4 bases, and 5 bases lay outside the gene matches. The length of the CDR3 is 15 residues. Looked up from germline, CDR1 is MNHEY and CDR2 is SVGEGT. The CDR3 DNA reads as TGTGCCAGCAGTTTTCGTAGCGGGAGAACAGATACGCAGTATTTT. Protein: CASSFRSGRTDTQYF.

This chain's CDR3 is CASSEVQGVGNQPQHF. As DNA, the CDR3 is TGTGCCAGCAGTGAAGTCCAGGGGGTGGGCAATCAGCCCCAGCATTTT. V and J are TRBV6-1 and TRBJ1-5; TRBD1 matches 7 bases. This CDR3 has 16 amino acids. The junction had 5 bases not matched to a gene; V was cut back by 1 base and J by 2 bases. The V gene's germline CDR1 is MNHNS and CDR2 SASEGT.

This chain connects TRBV10-3 to TRBJ1-1; TRBD1 agrees at 12 bases. Germline V CDR1 and CDR2: ENHRY, SYGVKD. The V gene end was trimmed by 6 bases and the J gene end by 5 bases; junction bases not matched to a gene: 13. This CDR3 spans 17 amino acids. The DNA for the CDR3 is TGTGCCATCAGGGGACAGGGGGCGGCGCAGGGTGGGACTGAAGCTTTCTTT. Amino acid sequence: CAIRGQGAAQGGTEAFF.

This chain connects TRBV30 to TRBJ2-1, with 8 bases identical to TRBD2. This CDR3 comprises 17 residues. The germline V gene has CDR1 GTSNPN and CDR2 SVGIG (reference sequence). V shed 2 bases, J shed 7 bases, and the junction held 16 bases outside the gene matches. CDR3 coding DNA: TGTGCCTGGAGTTTAGTGGGATATAGCGGGGTACAAAATGAGCAGTTCTTC. Residues: CAWSLVGYSGVQNEQFF.

The rearrangement joins TRBV6-2 or TRBV6-3 to TRBJ2-7; D gene uncertain. This CDR3 has 13 residues. V lost 2 bases and J lost 2, with 7 bases in between. From germline, CDR1 is MNHEY and CDR2 SVGEGT. In DNA form, the CDR3 reads TGTGCCAGCAGTTACGGGCAACCCTACGAGCAGTACTTC. Translated: CASSYGQPYEQYF.

At least ten counts were recorded for this clone. The CDR3 protein is CASSYSNRGQKGKPQHF. CDR3 sequence (DNA): TGTGCCAGCAGCTATAGCAACAGGGGCCAAAAAGGGAAGCCCCAGCATTTT. This chain links TRBV25-1 with TRBJ1-5, with 7 positions matching TRBD1. V lost 6 bases to trimming and J lost 8 bases; unmatched junction nucleotides: 19. This CDR3 contains 17 residues. CDR1 is MGHDK, CDR2 SYGVNS, per germline.

This sequence joins TRBV10-3 and TRBJ1-3; TRBD1 is a possible D gene (5 bases). Looked up from germline, CDR1 is ENHRY and CDR2 is SYGVKD. With 0 bases removed from V and 4 bases from J, the gap between germline ends came to 7 bases. This CDR3 is 14 amino acids long. The CDR3 protein is CAISESGRGNTIYF. CDR3 in DNA: TGTGCCATCAGTGAGTCGGGGCGAGGAAACACCATATATTTT.

The chain couples TRBV20-1 to TRBJ1-1, with D hard to call. The germline V and J ends were trimmed by 3 bases and 0 bases, with 11 bases remaining between them. The CDR3 runs to 14 residues. The V gene's germline CDR1 is DFQATT and CDR2 SNEGSKA (reference sequence). CDR3 in DNA: TGCAGTGCTAGTTCTCACATACTGAACACTGAAGCTTTCTTT. Protein: CSASSHILNTEAFF.

The J gene is TRBJ2-2, the V gene TRBV27, with D unclear. V lost 4 bases and J lost 4, with 13 bases in between. The CDR3 length is 15 residues. Germline V CDR1 and CDR2: MNHEY, SMNVEV (reference sequence). The chain's CDR3 is CASSSLGQVTGELFF. CDR3 nucleotide sequence: TGTGCCAGCAGTTCTCTCGGTCAGGTCACCGGGGAGCTGTTTTTT.

The CDR3 nucleotides read TGTGCCAGCAGTTCTTACCTCCGGGACAAAAGAGCTTTCTTT. Its protein product is CASSSYLRDKRAFF. The genes are TRBV7-2 and TRBJ1-1, with a possible D match to TRBD1 (6 bases). Per germline, CDR1 SGHTA and CDR2 FQGNSA. The CDR3 totals 14 residues. V gave up 6 bases and J gave up 10 bases, with 21 bases separating them. Variable domain in full (rest from reference TRBV7-2 and TRBJ1-1): GAGVSQSPSNKVTEKGKDVELRCDPISGHTALYWYRQSLGQGLEFLIYFQGNSAPDKSGLPSDRFSAERTGGSVSTLTIQRTQQEDSAVYLCASSSYLRDKRAFFGQGTRLTVV.